The rows below give T cell receptor beta chains drawn from one sample of a study of CD8+ T cells in alopecia areata. Only in-frame clones appear in the TCRdb table, and some are missing; sequencing was by immunoSEQ multiplex PCR. The repertoire holds roughly 190,000 clones, with 50% to 60% as singletons. The sample was CD4+ T cells sorted from blood, taken at week 4, from a patient treated with tofacitinib. The receptors shown here come from a human donor with alopecia areata. Each CDR3 is given with its conserved first and last residue. D genes are given only for firm matches. Rows give clone size only sometimes, using once, few, many, or a class for an expanded clone.

>TRBJ1-6|NA|TRBV30|NA
TGTGCCTGGAGTGTTCAGGGGTTGTATTCACCCCTCCACTTT
CAWSVQGLYSPLHF
>TRBJ2-3|TRBD2|TRBV6-4|few
TGTGCCAGCAGCGCGGGGGGGCGAACAGATACGCAGTATTTT
CASSAGGRTDTQYF
>TRBJ2-5|NA|TRBV5-4|few
TGTGCCAGCAGCGCAAACCGGGACAATCAAGAGACCCAGTACTTC
CASSANRDNQETQYF
>TRBJ1-5|NA|TRBV4-3|many
TGCGCCAGCAGCCAAGAGGGTTGGGGTTCTCAGCCCCAGCATTTT
CASSQEGWGSQPQHF
>TRBJ1-1|NA|TRBV5-1|NA
TGCGCCAGCACCCTATGGGGTCAGGGGCAGGTGAACACTGAAGCTTTCTTT
CASTLWGQGQVNTEAFF
>TRBJ2-5|NA|TRBV7-2|NA
TGTGCCAGCACCCCACGAGGGGGTGGAGGAGAGACCCAGTACTTC
CASTPRGGGGETQYF
>TRBJ1-5|TRBD1|TRBV6-6|NA
TGTGCCAGCTCTACAGGGGAAAATCAGCCCCAGCATTTT
CASSTGENQPQHF
>TRBJ2-1|TRBD1|TRBV5-4|NA
TGTGCCAGCAGCTTCCAAACAGGGGGTGAGCAGTTCTTC
CASSFQTGGEQFF
>TRBJ2-2|TRBD2|TRBV5-1|few
TGCGCCAGCAGCCTAGGACTAGCGACCGGGGAGCTGTTTTTT
CASSLGLATGELFF
>TRBJ2-3|NA|TRBV29-1|once
TGCAGCGTTGGAATTGGGCTTAGCACAGATACGCAGTATTTT
CSVGIGLSTDTQYF
>TRBJ2-2|TRBD2|TRBV5-1|NA
TGCGCCAGCAGCGAGCGGACTAGCGTTTTCCCCGGGGAGCTGTTTTTT
CASSERTSVFPGELFF
>TRBJ1-2|NA|TRBV29-1|NA
TGCAGCGGAAATACACAGAACTATGGCTACACCTTC
CSGNTQNYGYTF
>TRBJ2-3|NA|TRBV4-1|few
TGCGCCAGCAGCCCCGGCGCAGGGTGGGCAGATACGCAGTATTTT
CASSPGAGWADTQYF
>TRBJ1-5|NA|TRBV7-8|NA
TGTGCCAGCAGCCGGGACATCAATCAGCCCCAGCATTTT
CASSRDINQPQHF
>TRBJ2-7|NA|TRBV25-1|NA
TGTGCCAGCAGTGAATTTGGGGGCCGGAACGAGCAGTACTTC
CASSEFGGRNEQYF
>TRBJ2-1|NA|TRBV4-2|NA
TGTGCCAGCAGCCGACACAATGAGCAGTTCTTC
CASSRHNEQFF
>TRBJ2-2|NA|TRBV7-2|few
TGTGCCAGCAGCCTCATCCTCGGGGAGCTGTTTTTT
CASSLILGELFF
>TRBJ2-2|NA|TRBV7-8|NA
TGTGCCAGCAGCATCTGGGGGGAGCTGTTTTTT
CASSIWGELFF
>TRBJ1-1|NA|TRBV29-1|NA
TGCAGCGTTGGAGGAGCAGGGGCGAACACTGAAGCTTTCTTT
CSVGGAGANTEAFF
>TRBJ1-5|NA|TRBV7-9|few
TGTGCCAGCAGCTCTGGGGGAGTTAGCAATCAGCCCCAGCATTTT
CASSSGGVSNQPQHF
>TRBJ2-1|NA|TRBV29-1|NA
TGCAGCGTGACCCTCCTCAATGAGCAGTTCTTC
CSVTLLNEQFF
>TRBJ1-3|NA|TRBV30|NA
TGTGCCTGGAATCGGGATTCTGGAAACACCATATATTTT
CAWNRDSGNTIYF
>TRBJ2-1|TRBD2|TRBV28|NA
TGTGCCAGCAAGGGAGGGCTCTACAATGAGCAGTTCTTC
CASKGGLYNEQFF
>TRBJ2-5|NA|TRBV29-1|NA
TGCAGCGTTCGCCCTCGGGCCCTCCAAGAGACCCAGTACTTC
CSVRPRALQETQYF
>TRBJ1-1|TRBD1|TRBV29-1|NA
TGCAGCGTCGGACAGGGTGACACTGAAGCTTTCTTT
CSVGQGDTEAFF
>TRBJ2-1|NA|TRBV9|NA
TGTGCCAGCAGCGTAGCTGGGTCCCAGAATGAGCAGTTCTTC
CASSVAGSQNEQFF
>TRBJ2-5|TRBD2|TRBV7-2|NA
TGTGCCAGCAGCTTAGTACTAGCGGGGCGACAAGAGACCCAGTACTTC
CASSLVLAGRQETQYF
>TRBJ2-1|NA|TRBV30|NA
TGTGCCTGGGAGAGCTCAGGGTCCTACAATGAGCAGTTCTTC
CAWESSGSYNEQFF
>TRBJ2-3|NA|TRBV9|NA
TGTGCCAGCAGCCTGGACTCCAACACAGATACGCAGTATTTT
CASSLDSNTDTQYF
>TRBJ1-5|NA|TRBV30|NA
TGTGCCTGGGGACAGAGGGGAGGACAGCCCCAGCATTTT
CAWGQRGGQPQHF
>TRBJ2-1|NA|TRBV20-1|NA
TGCAGTGCTAGAGATCGGGATGAGCAGTTCTTC
CSARDRDEQFF
>TRBJ2-5|TRBD1|TRBV28|once
TGTGCCAGCAGTTTCACCAGGGGGCGAAGACAAGAGACCCAGTACTTC
CASSFTRGRRQETQYF
>TRBJ1-6|NA|TRBV19|NA
TGTGCCAGTAGTACGGGGTTTGCGAATTCACCCCTCCACTTT
CASSTGFANSPLHF
>TRBJ2-7|TRBD1|TRBV30|NA
TGTGCCTGGGTCTCCGGGACAGGGGTAGCCGAGCAGTACTTC
CAWVSGTGVAEQYF
>TRBJ1-5|NA|TRBV18|NA
TGTGCCAGCTCAATCGAAGGCAATCAGCCCCAGCATTTT
CASSIEGNQPQHF
>TRBJ1-3|NA|TRBV4-1|NA
TGCGCCAGCAGCCAGAGGGTAGGAGACACCATATATTTT
CASSQRVGDTIYF
>TRBJ2-5|NA|TRBV2|NA
TGTGCCAGCAACGATCCGGGGACCCAGTACTTC
CASNDPGTQYF
>TRBJ2-5|TRBD1|TRBV7-2|few
TGTGCCAGCAGCCGACAGGGCCGGGAGACCCAGTACTTC
CASSRQGRETQYF
>TRBJ1-6|NA|TRBV6-1|NA
TGTGCCAGCAGTGAAACGACTACGCCCCTCCACTTT
CASSETTTPLHF
>TRBJ1-6|NA|TRBV30|NA
TGTGCCTGGAGGCCCTTATTCGGACAATGGGATTCACCCCTCCACTTT
CAWRPLFGQWDSPLHF
>TRBJ1-2|NA|TRBV29-1|NA
TGCAGCGCAGGACAGTCAGGTCATGGCTACACCTTC
CSAGQSGHGYTF
>TRBJ2-1|TRBD1|TRBV11-2|NA
TGTGCCAGCAGCCCCGTCCCGTCGAGAGGCAGGGGGCACGGCAATGAGCAGTTCTTC
CASSPVPSRGRGHGNEQFF
>TRBJ1-1|TRBD1|TRBV7-9|NA
TGTGCCAGCAGCGGACAGGGGTTAAGCACTGAAGCTTTCTTT
CASSGQGLSTEAFF
>TRBJ2-5|TRBD1|TRBV25-1|NA
TGTGCCAGCAGTTCCCGGACAGGGGGAGAGACCCAGTACTTC
CASSSRTGGETQYF
>TRBJ1-2|NA|TRBV5-1|few
TGCGCCAGCAGCTTGACTTCTGACAGGAGCTATGGCTACACCTTC
CASSLTSDRSYGYTF
>TRBJ2-7|NA|TRBV29-1|NA
TGCAGCGTGAGGAGAGGGAACGAGCAGTACTTC
CSVRRGNEQYF
>TRBJ1-5|NA|TRBV30|NA
TGTGCCTGGACCCCTCGGGGTCGGGTAGCCAATCAGCCCCAGCATTTT
CAWTPRGRVANQPQHF
>TRBJ1-5|NA|TRBV7-8|once
TGTGCCAGCAGTTCTGATAGGGTTACCAATCAGCCCCAGCATTTT
CASSSDRVTNQPQHF
>TRBJ2-7|NA|TRBV9|few
TGTGCCAGCAGCGTAGGGCCAGGCCACTCCTACGAGCAGTACTTC
CASSVGPGHSYEQYF
>TRBJ2-1|NA|TRBV7-3|NA
TGTGCCAGCAGTTACGATCCGACCTACAATGAGCAGTTCTTC
CASSYDPTYNEQFF
>TRBJ1-6|NA|TRBV28|NA
TGTGCCAGCAGTCCCAGCCACTTGGCGCCCCTCCACTTT
CASSPSHLAPLHF
>TRBJ2-3|NA|TRBV30|few
TGTGCCTGGAGTGCCTTTGGGAGAGATACGCAGTATTTT
CAWSAFGRDTQYF
>TRBJ1-6|NA|TRBV6-5|NA
TGTGCCAGCAGCGCCGGGGGGGGCGATTCACCCCTCCACTTT
CASSAGGGDSPLHF